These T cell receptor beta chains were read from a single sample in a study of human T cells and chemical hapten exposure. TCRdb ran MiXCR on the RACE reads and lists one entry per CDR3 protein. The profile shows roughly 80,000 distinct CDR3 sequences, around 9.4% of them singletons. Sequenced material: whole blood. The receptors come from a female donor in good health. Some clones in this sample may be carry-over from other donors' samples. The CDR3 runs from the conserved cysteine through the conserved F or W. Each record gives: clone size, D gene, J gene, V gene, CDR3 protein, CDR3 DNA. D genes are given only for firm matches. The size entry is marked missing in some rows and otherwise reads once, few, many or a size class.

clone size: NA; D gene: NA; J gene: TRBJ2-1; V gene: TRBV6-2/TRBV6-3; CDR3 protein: CASSYLAGTGAFWEQFF; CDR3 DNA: TGTGCCAGCAGTTACTTAGCGGGGACAGGTGCTTTTTGGGAGCAGTTCTTC
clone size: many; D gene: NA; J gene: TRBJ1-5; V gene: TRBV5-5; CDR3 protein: CASSLGGRGYQPQHF; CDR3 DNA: TGTGCCAGCAGCTTGGGCGGCAGGGGCTATCAGCCCCAGCATTTT
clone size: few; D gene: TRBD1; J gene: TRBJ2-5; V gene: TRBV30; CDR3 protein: CAWDTGTGLQETQYF; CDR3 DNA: TGTGCCTGGGATACCGGGACAGGGTTACAAGAGACCCAGTACTTC
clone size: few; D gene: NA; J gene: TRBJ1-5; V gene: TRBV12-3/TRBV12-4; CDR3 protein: CASSPTYGGRNQPQHF; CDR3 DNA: TGTGCCAGCAGTCCAACGTACGGGGGCCGGAATCAGCCCCAGCATTTT
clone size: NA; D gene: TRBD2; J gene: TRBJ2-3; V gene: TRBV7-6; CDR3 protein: CPSSYSGVRTDTQYF; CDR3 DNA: TGTCCCAGCAGCTATAGCGGGGTTCGCACAGATACGCAGTATTTT
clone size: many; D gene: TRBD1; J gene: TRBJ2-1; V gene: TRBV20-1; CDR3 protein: CSARDRITGETGEQFF; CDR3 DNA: TGCAGTGCTAGAGATAGGATTACAGGGGAAACTGGCGAGCAGTTCTTC
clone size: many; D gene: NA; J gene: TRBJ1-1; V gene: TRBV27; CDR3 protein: CASSFKGPMNTEAFF; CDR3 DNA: TGTGCCAGCAGTTTCAAGGGGCCTATGAACACTGAAGCTTTCTTT
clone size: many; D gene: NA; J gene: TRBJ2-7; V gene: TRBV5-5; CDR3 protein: CASSRERVITRPTYEQYF; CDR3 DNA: TGTGCCAGCAGCCGGGAACGAGTCATCACCCGCCCTACCTACGAGCAGTACTTC
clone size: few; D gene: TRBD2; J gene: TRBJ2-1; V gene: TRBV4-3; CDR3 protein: CASSLRLAGASYNEQFF; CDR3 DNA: TGCGCCAGCAGCCTGAGACTAGCGGGGGCCTCCTACAATGAGCAGTTCTTC
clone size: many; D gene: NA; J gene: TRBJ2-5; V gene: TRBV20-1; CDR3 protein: CSATRDLGEDQETQYF; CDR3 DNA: TGCAGTGCTACCCGGGACCTCGGAGAGGACCAAGAGACCCAGTACTTC
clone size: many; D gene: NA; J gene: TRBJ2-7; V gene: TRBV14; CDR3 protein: CASSHSATSSYEQYF; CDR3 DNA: TGTGCCAGCAGCCACAGCGCGACAAGCTCCTACGAGCAGTACTTC
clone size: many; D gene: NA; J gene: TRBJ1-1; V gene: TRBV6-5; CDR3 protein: CASSYGEATEAFF; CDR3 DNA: TGTGCCAGCTCATATGGGGAGGCCACTGAAGCTTTCTTT
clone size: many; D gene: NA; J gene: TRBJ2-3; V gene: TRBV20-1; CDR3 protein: CSAPTGTGDTQYF; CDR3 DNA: TGCAGTGCCCCGACAGGTACCGGGGATACGCAGTATTTT